These 9 T cell receptor beta chains came from one sample sequenced in a study of blood T cell repertoires in COVID-19 (dated by TCRdb to 2020 to 2022). The method behind the library was the immunoSEQ multiplex PCR assay. Here the immuneACCESS table is served through TCRdb, limited to in-frame sequences with V and J called. Missing clones are a known gap in these copies; in checked studies unresolved V genes cover under half, and the rest lacks a known reason. The sample profile shows about 270,000 clones; about 89% of them were found once. The biggest ten clones account for approximately 2.4% of the sample. The specimen sequenced was PBMCs or T cells enriched from blood (not recorded which). These receptors all stem from a woman aged 18-30 years who had recovered from COVID-19.

The chain combines TRBV5-6 with TRBJ2-1, with D possibly TRBD1 on 5 matching bases. The CDR3 loop spans 15 amino acids. Per the germline V gene, CDR1 is SGHDT and CDR2 is YYEEEE. V lost 2 bases and J 2 bases, leaving 11 bases between the germline ends. The CDR3 DNA reads as TGTGCCAGCAGCTTAACAGCAGGGCCCTACAATGAGCAGTTCTTC. Amino acids: CASSLTAGPYNEQFF.

This chain joins TRBV19 and TRBJ1-4; D gene uncertain. This CDR3 is built from 15 residues. Germline V gives CDR1 LNHDA, CDR2 SQIVND (reference sequence). V shed 5 bases and J shed 8 bases, with 18 bases lying between them. The CDR3 loop reads CASSPGWSEAEKLFF. DNA for the CDR3: TGTGCCAGTAGTCCGGGGTGGTCTGAGGCCGAAAAACTGTTTTTT.

The chain links TRBV4-1 to TRBJ2-1; 12 bases map to TRBD2. Germline V gene data show CDR1 as MGHRA and CDR2 as YSYEKL. The CDR3 is 17 amino acids. J was trimmed by 4 bases and V by 0 bases; bases with no gene match: 4. CDR3 sequence reads: CASSQDSTSGGYNEQFF. The DNA for the CDR3 is TGCGCCAGCAGCCAAGATTCGACTAGCGGGGGATACAATGAGCAGTTCTTC.

J is TRBJ2-3 and V is TRBV30, with 8 bases identical to TRBD2. Trimming took 5 bases from V and 6 from J; bases not matched to a gene: 19. This CDR3 has 17 amino acids. Germline V CDR1 and CDR2: GTSNPN, SVGIG (reference sequence). The CDR3 sequence is CAWHDPGIAGKQDTQYF. The CDR3 region has the DNA TGTGCCTGGCACGACCCAGGGATAGCGGGAAAACAGGATACGCAGTATTTT.

This sequence joins TRBV19 and TRBJ2-2; 7 bases line up with TRBD2. The CDR3 has 14 amino acids. In germline, CDR1 is LNHDA, CDR2 SQIVND (reference sequence). Losses at the gene ends were 10 bases for V and 1 base for J; bases not matched to a gene: 6. The CDR3 region has the DNA TGTGCCACCCGGGACTACCTGAACACCGGGGAGCTGTTTTTT. Translating it yields CATRDYLNTGELFF.

This clone was seen a few times. This chain links TRBV4-1 with TRBJ2-7; the D gene is possibly TRBD1 (6 bases). The CDR3 totals 16 residues. V shed 3 bases and J shed 7 bases, with 22 bases lying between them. The germline CDR1 and CDR2 sequences are MGHRA and YSYEKL. DNA for the CDR3: TGCGCCAGCAGCCATGAGTGGCCAGGGGCCGTTGAGGAGCAGTACTTC. This sequence encodes CASSHEWPGAVEEQYF.

The chain has TRBV28 and TRBJ2-1; TRBD2 agrees at 9 bases. With V trimmed by 8 bases and J by 6 bases, 14 bases remained unmatched. The CDR3 has 16 amino acids. Germline V gives CDR1 MDHEN, CDR2 SYDVKM. CDR3 residues: CASRVRPGLASNEQFF. The CDR3 bases are TGTGCCAGCCGAGTACGTCCGGGACTAGCCTCCAATGAGCAGTTCTTC.

This chain connects TRBV30 to TRBJ2-3; D may be TRBD2 (6 bases). The CDR3 length is 15 residues. Per germline, CDR1 GTSNPN and CDR2 SVGIG (reference sequence). The ends were cut back, 4 bases at V and 2 bases at J, with 16 bases in the middle. The CDR3 nucleotides are TGTGCCTGGATATTTTCCGGGGGAAACACAGATACGCAGTATTTT. This sequence encodes CAWIFSGGNTDTQYF.

The chain carries TRBV10-2 and TRBJ1-1, with 8 bases matching TRBD1. V lost 4 bases and J lost 1; bases outside the gene matches: 5. CDR3 size: 15 residues. In germline, CDR1 is WSHSY, CDR2 SAAADI. CDR3 sequence: CASSGQGPTNTEAFF. Written as DNA, the CDR3 is TGCGCCAGCAGTGGACAGGGGCCTACGAACACTGAAGCTTTCTTT.